What follows are 18 T cell receptor beta chains derived from one specimen sequenced in a study of shared clonotypes between healthy human individuals. Repertoires were generated with immunoSEQ multiplex PCR, while TCRdb's copy carries only in-frame clones and drops some. Among a few million clones listed, just over 90% were seen once. CD45RO-negative CD8 cells positively selected for CCR7 made up the naive population, which excluded terminally differentiated effector memory CD45RA+ cells. The source material was naive CD8+ T cells from PBMCs. The receptors come from a man younger than 35 in good health. Some clones in this sample may be carry-over from other donors' samples.

The chain carries TRBV5-1 and TRBJ2-3; 12 bases fit TRBD2. Trimming took 4 bases from V and 4 from J; bases not matched to a gene: 13. The CDR3 totals 18 residues. Germline lookup yields CDR1 SGHRS and CDR2 YFSETQ. The CDR3 DNA follows: TGCGCCAGCAGCCCTAGCGGGAGGGCCTCTGCACTCCCAGATACGCAGTATTTT. It specifies CASSPSGRASALPDTQYF.

V and J are TRBV27 and TRBJ1-1; 8 bases are a match to TRBD1. This CDR3 is 14 amino acids long. The trim removed 3 bases at V and 4 bases at J, leaving 4 bases unmatched. Germline V gene sequence: CDR1 MNHEY, CDR2 SMNVEV (reference sequence). CDR3 sequence (DNA): TGTGCCAGCAGTTTGACAGGGGACGGCACTGAAGCTTTCTTT. Encoded protein: CASSLTGDGTEAFF.

The CDR3 coding sequence is TGTGCCAGCAGTGACGTTCCGGACGCCGAGCAGTACTTC. Its translation is CASSDVPDAEQYF. The genes are TRBV6-4 and TRBJ2-7; D unclear. Germline V gene lookup returns CDR1 MRHNA and CDR2 SNTAGT. This CDR3 comprises 13 residues. Trimming stripped 2 bases from V and 6 bases from J, with 11 bases between.

The chain combines TRBV7-3 with TRBJ2-1; 9 bases are shared with TRBD2. There are 12 residues in the CDR3. Germline CDR1 SGHTA, CDR2 FQGTGA. CDR3 amino acids: CASGSSYNEQFF. The CDR3 DNA follows: TGTGCTAGCGGGAGCTCCTACAATGAGCAGTTCTTC.

On this clone itself: The sample holds other DNA sequences that translate to the same CDR3. The chain recombines TRBV6-5 with TRBJ2-1, with D tentatively TRBD1 (5 bases). The CDR3 is made up of 15 amino acids. The V gene's germline CDR1 is MNHEY and CDR2 SVGAGI. V gave up 0 bases and J gave up 4 bases, with 10 bases separating them. The CDR3, as DNA: TGTGCCAGCAGTTACTCGGGAACAGGTTACAATGAGCAGTTCTTC. Its translation: CASSYSGTGYNEQFF.

This clone was counted between two and nine times. The chain joins TRBV10-3 to TRBJ1-1; no clear D. Germline CDR1 is ENHRY and CDR2 is SYGVKD. V shed 7 bases and J shed 4 bases, with 19 bases lying between them. This CDR3 comprises 15 residues. The CDR3, as DNA: TGTGCCATCACCACCACCCCAGGTTTTGGCACTGAAGCTTTCTTT. This gives the protein CAITTTPGFGTEAFF.

The sample holds one count of this clone. V gene TRBV28 combines with J gene TRBJ2-1, with TRBD2 matching 8 bases. The CDR3 contains 16 residues. In germline, CDR1 is MDHEN, CDR2 SYDVKM. With V trimmed by 5 bases and J by 2 bases, 8 bases remained unmatched. The DNA of the CDR3 is TGTGCCAGCAGTATACCAATTAGCGGGACCTACAATGAGCAGTTCTTC. Translation: CASSIPISGTYNEQFF.

V is TRBV27 and J is TRBJ2-3; possibly TRBD2 for D (5 bases). Trimming cost V 6 bases and J 7 bases, with 14 bases left between them. The CDR3 is 13 residues long. CDR1 is MNHEY, CDR2 SMNVEV, per germline (reference sequence). The CDR3 DNA is TGTGCCAGCAGACCCCGAGGACTGTATACGCAGTATTTT. Its protein is CASRPRGLYTQYF.

This chain joins TRBV30 and TRBJ1-2; 7 bases map to TRBD1. Trimming cost V 2 bases and J 4 bases; bases outside gene matches: 7. Germline-derived CDR1 and CDR2 are GTSNPN and SVGIG (reference sequence). The CDR3 is made up of 14 amino acids. The CDR3 loop is CAWSTPTGLYGYTF. The CDR3 region has the DNA TGTGCCTGGAGTACCCCGACAGGGCTCTATGGCTACACCTTC.

The CDR3 reads CASTLGGRTPLEQYF. CDR3 nucleotide sequence: TGTGCCAGCACCCTAGGTGGGAGGACCCCCCTCGAGCAGTACTTC. This chain links TRBV7-6 with TRBJ2-7; perhaps TRBD2 as D (6 bases). This CDR3 region has 15 residues. The V end was cut by 7 bases, the J end by 6 bases, with 22 bases between. Germline V gene sequence: CDR1 SGHVS, CDR2 FNYEAQ.

The gene calls are TRBV27 and TRBJ2-1; 10 bases align to TRBD2. Germline V CDR1 and CDR2: MNHEY, SMNVEV (reference sequence). Unmatched junction bases numbered 6, after V lost 5 bases and J lost 8 bases. The CDR3 extends over 14 amino acids. CDR3 nucleotides: TGTGCCAGCAGTAGAGGACTAGCGGCCGATGAGCAGTTCTTC. Its protein product is CASSRGLAADEQFF.

The V gene is TRBV7-8, the J gene TRBJ2-7; 9 bases agree with TRBD2. Germline CDR1 SGHVS, CDR2 FQNEAQ. The V gene end was trimmed by 1 base and the J gene end by 5 bases; junction bases not matched to a gene: 9. The CDR3 extends over 16 amino acids. CDR3 nucleotides: TGTGCCAGCAGCTTAGGGTACCGAGGACTAGCGAACGAGCAGTACTTC. It translates to CASSLGYRGLANEQYF.

This clone appeared a few times. The chain recombines TRBV4-1 with TRBJ1-1; possibly TRBD1 for D (5 bases). The CDR3 sequence is 13 residues long. V shed 4 bases and J shed 0 bases, with 6 bases lying between them. Looked up from germline, CDR1 is MGHRA and CDR2 is YSYEKL. In DNA form, the CDR3 reads TGCGCCAGCAGCCGGGGGGTGAACACTGAAGCTTTCTTT. It codes for CASSRGVNTEAFF.

V usage is TRBV6-1 and J usage is TRBJ1-1; 8 bases map to TRBD1. The CDR3 has 15 amino acids. Unmatched junction bases numbered 7, after V lost 6 bases and J lost 1 base. Germline assignment: CDR1 MNHNS and CDR2 SASEGT. The CDR3 region is CASRNRQGWNTEAFF. CDR3 nucleotides: TGTGCCAGCAGAAACCGACAGGGGTGGAACACTGAAGCTTTCTTT.

The chain has TRBV5-1 and TRBJ1-4; D is unresolved. With 2 bases removed from V and 0 bases from J, the gap between germline ends came to 14 bases. Germline lookup yields CDR1 SGHRS and CDR2 YFSETQ. This CDR3 is 17 amino acids long. The CDR3: CASSLLYHGATNEKLFF. In DNA form, the CDR3 reads TGCGCCAGCAGCTTACTGTACCACGGGGCAACTAATGAAAAACTGTTTTTT.

The gene calls are TRBV14 and TRBJ2-1; TRBD1 matches 8 bases. The CDR3 contains 15 residues. Germline lookup yields CDR1 SGHDN and CDR2 FVKESK. After removal of 4 bases from V and 2 bases from J, the junction contained 4 bases not matched to a gene. CDR3 in amino acids: CASSRGQGPYNEQFF. As DNA, the CDR3 is TGTGCCAGCAGCCGAGGACAGGGCCCCTACAATGAGCAGTTCTTC.

This clone was counted between two and nine times. This rearrangement joins TRBV9 to TRBJ1-4; no clear D. CDR1 and CDR2 from the germline V gene are SGDLS and YYNGEE. V lost 0 bases, J lost 3 bases, and 9 bases lay in between. The CDR3 extends over 15 amino acids. The CDR3 region has the DNA TGTGCCAGCAGCGTAGAAGGCAGCTCTAATGAAAAACTGTTTTTT. Translated, it gives CASSVEGSSNEKLFF.

The rearrangement joins TRBV27 to TRBJ2-5; a weak D match, TRBD1 (5 bases). CDR1 and CDR2 (germline): MNHEY, SMNVEV (reference sequence). V lost 4 bases and J lost 5, with 14 bases in between. This CDR3 region has 14 residues. In DNA form, the CDR3 reads TGTGCCAGCAGTTCGATATGGCCAGGGGAGACCCAGTACTTC. The encoded protein is CASSSIWPGETQYF.